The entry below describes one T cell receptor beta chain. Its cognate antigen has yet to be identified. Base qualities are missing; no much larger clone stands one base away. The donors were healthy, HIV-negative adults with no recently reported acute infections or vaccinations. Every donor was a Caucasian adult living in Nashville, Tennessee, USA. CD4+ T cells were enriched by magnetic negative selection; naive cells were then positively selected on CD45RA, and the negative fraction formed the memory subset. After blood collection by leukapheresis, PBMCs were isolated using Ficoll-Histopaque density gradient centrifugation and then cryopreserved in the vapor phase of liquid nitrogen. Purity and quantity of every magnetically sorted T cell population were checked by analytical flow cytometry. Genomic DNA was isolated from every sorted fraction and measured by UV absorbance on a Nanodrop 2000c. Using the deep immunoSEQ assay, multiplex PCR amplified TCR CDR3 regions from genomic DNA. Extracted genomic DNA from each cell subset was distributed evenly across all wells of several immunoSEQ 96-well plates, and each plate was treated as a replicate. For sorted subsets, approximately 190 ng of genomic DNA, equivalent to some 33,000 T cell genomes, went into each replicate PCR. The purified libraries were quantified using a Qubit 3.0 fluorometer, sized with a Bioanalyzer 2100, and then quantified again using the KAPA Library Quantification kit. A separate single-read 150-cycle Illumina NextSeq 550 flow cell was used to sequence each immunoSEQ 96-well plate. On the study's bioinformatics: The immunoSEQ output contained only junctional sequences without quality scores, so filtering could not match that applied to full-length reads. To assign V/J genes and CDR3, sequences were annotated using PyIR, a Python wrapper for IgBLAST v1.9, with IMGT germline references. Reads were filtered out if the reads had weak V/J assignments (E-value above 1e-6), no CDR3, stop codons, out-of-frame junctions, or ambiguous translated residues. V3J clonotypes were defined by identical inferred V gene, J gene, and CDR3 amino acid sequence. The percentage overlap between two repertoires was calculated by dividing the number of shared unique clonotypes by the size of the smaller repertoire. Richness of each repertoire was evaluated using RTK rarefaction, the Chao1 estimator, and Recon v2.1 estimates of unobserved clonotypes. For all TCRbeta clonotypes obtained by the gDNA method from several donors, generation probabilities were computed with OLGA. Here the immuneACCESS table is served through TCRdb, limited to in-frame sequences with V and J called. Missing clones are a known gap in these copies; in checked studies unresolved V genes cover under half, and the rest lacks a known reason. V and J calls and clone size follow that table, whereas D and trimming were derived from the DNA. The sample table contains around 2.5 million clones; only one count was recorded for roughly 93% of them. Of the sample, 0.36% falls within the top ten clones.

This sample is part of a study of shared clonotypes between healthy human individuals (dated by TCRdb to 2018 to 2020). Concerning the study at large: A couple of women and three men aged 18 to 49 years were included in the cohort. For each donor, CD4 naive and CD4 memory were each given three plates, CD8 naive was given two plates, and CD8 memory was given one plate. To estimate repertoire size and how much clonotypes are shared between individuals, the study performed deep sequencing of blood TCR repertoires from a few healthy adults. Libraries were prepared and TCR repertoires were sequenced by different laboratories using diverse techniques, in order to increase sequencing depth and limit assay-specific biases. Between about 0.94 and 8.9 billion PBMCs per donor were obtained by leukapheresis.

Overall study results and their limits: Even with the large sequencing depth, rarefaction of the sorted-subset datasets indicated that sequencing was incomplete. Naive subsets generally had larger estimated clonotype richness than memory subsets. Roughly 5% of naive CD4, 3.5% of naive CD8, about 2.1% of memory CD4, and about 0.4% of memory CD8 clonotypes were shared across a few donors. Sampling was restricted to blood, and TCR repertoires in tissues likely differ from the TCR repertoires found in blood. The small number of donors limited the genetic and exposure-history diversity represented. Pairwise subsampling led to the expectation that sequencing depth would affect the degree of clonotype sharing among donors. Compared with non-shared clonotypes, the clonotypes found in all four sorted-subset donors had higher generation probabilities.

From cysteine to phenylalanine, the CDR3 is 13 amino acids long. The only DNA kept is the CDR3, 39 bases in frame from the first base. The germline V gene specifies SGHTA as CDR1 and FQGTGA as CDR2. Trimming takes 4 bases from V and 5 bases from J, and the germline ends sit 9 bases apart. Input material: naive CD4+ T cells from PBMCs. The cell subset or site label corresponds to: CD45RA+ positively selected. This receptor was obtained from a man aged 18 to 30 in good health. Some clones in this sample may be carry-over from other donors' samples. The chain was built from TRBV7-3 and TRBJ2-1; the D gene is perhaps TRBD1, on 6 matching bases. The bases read TGTGCCAGCAGCTCCAGGGGTGACAATGAGCAGTTCTTC. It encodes CASSSRGDNEQFF.